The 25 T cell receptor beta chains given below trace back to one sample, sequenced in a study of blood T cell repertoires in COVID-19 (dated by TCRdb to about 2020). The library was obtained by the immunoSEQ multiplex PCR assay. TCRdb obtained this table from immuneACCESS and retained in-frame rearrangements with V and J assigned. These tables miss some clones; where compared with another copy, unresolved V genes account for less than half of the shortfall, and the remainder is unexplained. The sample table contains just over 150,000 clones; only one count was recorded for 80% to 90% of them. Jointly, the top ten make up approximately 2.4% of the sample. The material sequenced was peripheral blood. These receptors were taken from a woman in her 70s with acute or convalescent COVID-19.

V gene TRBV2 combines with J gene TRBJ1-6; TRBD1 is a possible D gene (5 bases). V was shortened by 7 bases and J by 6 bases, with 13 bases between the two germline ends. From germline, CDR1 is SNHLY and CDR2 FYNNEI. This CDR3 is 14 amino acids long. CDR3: CASTAGEFNSPLHF. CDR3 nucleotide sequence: TGTGCCAGCACCGCGGGGGAGTTTAATTCACCCCTCCACTTT.

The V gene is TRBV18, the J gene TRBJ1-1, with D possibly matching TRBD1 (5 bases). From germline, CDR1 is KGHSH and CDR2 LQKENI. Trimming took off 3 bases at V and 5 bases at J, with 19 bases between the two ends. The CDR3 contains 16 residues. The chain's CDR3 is CASSPYSRGAGTEAFF. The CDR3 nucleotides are TGTGCCAGCTCACCTTACTCAAGGGGCGCAGGGACTGAAGCTTTCTTT.

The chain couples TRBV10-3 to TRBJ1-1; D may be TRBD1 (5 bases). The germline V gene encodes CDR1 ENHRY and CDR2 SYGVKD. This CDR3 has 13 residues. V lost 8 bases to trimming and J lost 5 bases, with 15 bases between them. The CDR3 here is CAIGGGAGTEAFF. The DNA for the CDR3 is TGTGCCATCGGGGGGGGTGCGGGAACTGAAGCTTTCTTT.

The CDR3 DNA follows: TGTGCCAGTAGTATGGGGACAGGGTATAACAATGAGCAGTTCTTC. It is translated as CASSMGTGYNNEQFF. This rearrangement joins TRBV19 to TRBJ2-1; 9 positions match TRBD1. Losses at the gene ends were 3 bases for V and 5 bases for J; bases not matched to a gene: 5. Germline V gene sequence: CDR1 LNHDA, CDR2 SQIVND (reference sequence). This CDR3 is built from 15 residues. The whole variable domain, remainder taken from reference TRBV19 and TRBJ2-1, is DGGITQSPKYLFRKEGQNVTLSCEQNLNHDAMYWYRQDPGQGLRLIYYSQIVNDFQKGDIAEGYSVSREKKESFPLTVTSAQKNPTAFYLCASSMGTGYNNEQFFGPGTRLTVL.

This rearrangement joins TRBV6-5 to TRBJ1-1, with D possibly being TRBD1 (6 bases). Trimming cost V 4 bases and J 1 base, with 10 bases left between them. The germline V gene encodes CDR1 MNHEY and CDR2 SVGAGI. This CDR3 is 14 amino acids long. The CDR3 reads CASSLTGKNTEAFF. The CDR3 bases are TGTGCCAGCAGTTTGACAGGAAAGAACACTGAAGCTTTCTTT.

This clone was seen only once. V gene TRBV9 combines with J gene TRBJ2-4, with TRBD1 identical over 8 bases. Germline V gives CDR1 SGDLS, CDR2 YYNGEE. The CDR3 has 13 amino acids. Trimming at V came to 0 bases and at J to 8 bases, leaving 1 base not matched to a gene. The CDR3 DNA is TGTGCCAGCAGCGTAGACAGGGGGGACATTCAGTACTTC. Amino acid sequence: CASSVDRGDIQYF.

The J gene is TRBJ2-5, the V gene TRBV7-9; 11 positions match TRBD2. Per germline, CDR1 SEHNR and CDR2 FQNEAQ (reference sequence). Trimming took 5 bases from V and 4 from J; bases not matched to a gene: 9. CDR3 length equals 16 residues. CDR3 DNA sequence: TGTGCCAGCAGCCGTGAAAGACTAGCGGGGATAGAGACCCAGTACTTC. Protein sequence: CASSRERLAGIETQYF.

CDR3 coding DNA: TGTGCCAGCAGTCAGGACTACACGACCGGGGAGCTGTTTTTT. This sequence encodes CASSQDYTTGELFF. This chain connects TRBV6-4 to TRBJ2-2; tentative D call: TRBD2 (6 bases). The CDR3 totals 14 residues. The germline gives CDR1 MRHNA, CDR2 SNTAGT. V was trimmed by 5 bases and J by 5 bases, leaving 12 bases between them.

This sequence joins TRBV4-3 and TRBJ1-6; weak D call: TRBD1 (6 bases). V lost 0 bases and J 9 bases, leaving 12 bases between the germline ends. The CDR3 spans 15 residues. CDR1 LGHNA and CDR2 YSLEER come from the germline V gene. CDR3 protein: CASSQDRGPFSPLHF. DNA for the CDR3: TGCGCCAGCAGCCAAGACAGGGGTCCTTTTTCACCCCTCCACTTT.

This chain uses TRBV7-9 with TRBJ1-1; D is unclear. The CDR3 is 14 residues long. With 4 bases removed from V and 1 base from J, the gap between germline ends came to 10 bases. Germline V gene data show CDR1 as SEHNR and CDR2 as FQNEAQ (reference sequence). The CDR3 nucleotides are TGTGCCAGCAGCTCCTCCAGACAGAACACTGAAGCTTTCTTT. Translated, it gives CASSSSRQNTEAFF.

CDR3: CASSDSSLEEDSDQPQHF. CDR3 bases: TGTGCCAGCAGTGACTCGAGCCTAGAAGAGGATTCCGATCAGCCCCAGCATTTT. This chain links TRBV6-4 with TRBJ1-5; D uncertain. This CDR3 spans 18 amino acids. With 0 bases removed from V and 5 bases from J, the gap between germline ends came to 20 bases. The germline gives CDR1 MRHNA, CDR2 SNTAGT.

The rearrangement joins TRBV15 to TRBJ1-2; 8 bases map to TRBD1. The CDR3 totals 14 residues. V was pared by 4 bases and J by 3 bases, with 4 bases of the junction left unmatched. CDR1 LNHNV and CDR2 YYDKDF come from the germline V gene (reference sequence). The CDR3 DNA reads TGTGCCACCAGCACAGACAGGGGTTACTATGGCTACACCTTC. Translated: CATSTDRGYYGYTF.

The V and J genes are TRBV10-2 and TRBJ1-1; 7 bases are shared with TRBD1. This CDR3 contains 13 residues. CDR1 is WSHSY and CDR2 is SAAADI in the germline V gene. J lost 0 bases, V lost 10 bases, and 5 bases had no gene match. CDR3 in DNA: TGCGCCACCCAGGACAGGATGAACACTGAAGCTTTCTTT. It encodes CATQDRMNTEAFF.

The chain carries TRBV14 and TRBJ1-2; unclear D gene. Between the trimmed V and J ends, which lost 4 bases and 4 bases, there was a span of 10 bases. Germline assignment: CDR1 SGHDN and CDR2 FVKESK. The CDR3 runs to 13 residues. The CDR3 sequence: CASSRVAAYGYTF. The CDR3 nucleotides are TGTGCCAGCAGCCGCGTGGCGGCCTATGGCTACACCTTC.

CDR3 sequence: CASSHKGHGKNIQYF. The CDR3 bases are TGCGCCAGCAGCCACAAAGGACATGGCAAAAACATTCAGTACTTC. The chain links TRBV4-3 to TRBJ2-4, with a possible D match to TRBD1 (5 bases). V was clipped by 3 bases and J by 3 bases, with 12 bases between them. The CDR3 is made up of 15 amino acids. Germline values: CDR1 LGHNA, CDR2 YSLEER.

CDR3 nucleotides: TGCGCCAGCAGCTTGGCTCAGGGGGGAGGAATAGATACGCAGTATTTT. Residues: CASSLAQGGGIDTQYF. This chain uses TRBV5-1 with TRBJ2-3; TRBD1 is a possible D gene (7 bases). There are 16 residues in the CDR3. The V gene lost 0 bases and the J gene lost 5 bases, with 16 bases spanning the gap. Germline lookup yields CDR1 SGHRS and CDR2 YFSETQ. The variable domain in full, with the rest retrieved from reference TRBV5-1 and TRBJ2-3, is KAGVTQTPRYLIKTRGQQVTLSCSPISGHRSVSWYQQTPGQGLQFLFEYFSETQRNKGNFPGRFSGRQFSNSRSEMNVSTLELGDSALYLCASSLAQGGGIDTQYFGPGTRLTVL.

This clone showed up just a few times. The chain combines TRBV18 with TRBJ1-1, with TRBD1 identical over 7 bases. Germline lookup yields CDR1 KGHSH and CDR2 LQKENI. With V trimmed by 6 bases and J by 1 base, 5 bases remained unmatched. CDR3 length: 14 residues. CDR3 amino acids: CASSQDRSNTEAFF. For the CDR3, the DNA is TGTGCCAGCTCGCAGGACAGGTCGAACACTGAAGCTTTCTTT.

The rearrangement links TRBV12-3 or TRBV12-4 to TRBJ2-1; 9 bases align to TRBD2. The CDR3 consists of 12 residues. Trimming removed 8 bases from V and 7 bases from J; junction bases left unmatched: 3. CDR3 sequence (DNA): TGTGCCAGCGGGCTAGCGGGGAATGAGCAGTTCTTC. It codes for CASGLAGNEQFF.

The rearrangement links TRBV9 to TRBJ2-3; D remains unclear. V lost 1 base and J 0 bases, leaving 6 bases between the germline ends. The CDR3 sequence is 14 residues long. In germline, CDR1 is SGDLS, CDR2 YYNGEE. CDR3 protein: CASSVQESTDTQYF. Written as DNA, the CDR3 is TGTGCCAGCAGCGTACAGGAAAGCACAGATACGCAGTATTTT. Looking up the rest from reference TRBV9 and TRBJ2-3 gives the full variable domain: DSGVTQTPKHLITATGQRVTLRCSPRSGDLSVYWYQQSLDQGLQFLIQYYNGEERAKGNILERFSAQQFPDLHSELNLSSLELGDSALYFCASSVQESTDTQYFGPGTRLTVL.

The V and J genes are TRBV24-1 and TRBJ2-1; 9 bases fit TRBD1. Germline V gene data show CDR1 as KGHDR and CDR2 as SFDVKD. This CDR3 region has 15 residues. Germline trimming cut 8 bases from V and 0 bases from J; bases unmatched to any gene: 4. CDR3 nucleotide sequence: TGTGCCACCACCGGGACAGGGAGCTCCTACAATGAGCAGTTCTTC. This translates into CATTGTGSSYNEQFF.

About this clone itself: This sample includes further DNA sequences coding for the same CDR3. CDR3 sequence reads: CASSLSGVTGELFF. The CDR3 DNA sequence: TGCGCCAGCAGCTTGTCAGGGGTTACCGGGGAGCTGTTTTTT. This chain connects TRBV5-1 to TRBJ2-2; D may be TRBD1 (6 bases). The germline V gene has CDR1 SGHRS and CDR2 YFSETQ. Between the trimmed V and J ends, which lost 1 base and 5 bases, there was a span of 9 bases. The CDR3 loop spans 14 amino acids.

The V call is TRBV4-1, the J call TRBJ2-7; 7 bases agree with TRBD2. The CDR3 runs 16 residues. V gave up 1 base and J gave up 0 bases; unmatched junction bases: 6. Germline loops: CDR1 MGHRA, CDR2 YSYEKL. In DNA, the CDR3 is TGCGCCAGCAGCCAAGGTCCTAGCGGAAGCTCCTACGAGCAGTACTTC. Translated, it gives CASSQGPSGSSYEQYF.

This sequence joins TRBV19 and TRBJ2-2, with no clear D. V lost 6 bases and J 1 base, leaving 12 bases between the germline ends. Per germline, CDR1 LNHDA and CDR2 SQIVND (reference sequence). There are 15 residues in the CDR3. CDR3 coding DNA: TGTGCCAGTAGGGCGGAGCAGATGAACACCGGGGAGCTGTTTTTT. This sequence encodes CASRAEQMNTGELFF.

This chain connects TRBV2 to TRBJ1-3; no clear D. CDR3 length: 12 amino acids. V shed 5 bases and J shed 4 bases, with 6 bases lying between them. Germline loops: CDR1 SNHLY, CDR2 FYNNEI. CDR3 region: CASSYTGNTIYF. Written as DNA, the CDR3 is TGTGCCAGCAGTTACACAGGAAACACCATATATTTT.

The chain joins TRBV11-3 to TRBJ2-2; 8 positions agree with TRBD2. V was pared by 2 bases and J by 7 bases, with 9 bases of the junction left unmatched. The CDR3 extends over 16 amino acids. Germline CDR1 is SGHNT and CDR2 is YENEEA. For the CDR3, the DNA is TGTGCCAGCAGCTTAACGGCGGGGGGATTCGACGGGGAGCTGTTTTTT. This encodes CASSLTAGGFDGELFF.